This TCR beta chain comes out of a study of cytomegalovirus exposure and HLA in healthy donors. Study-level information: Counted in an early data release were roughly 81 million unique TCRs from HLA-typed donors. The study, taken as a whole, reports: Reportedly, HLA-A and HLA-B alleles of most subjects were accurately predicted from TCR beta. Using a false discovery rate of 0.05, a later analysis showed that fewer than 20,000 TCR beta sequences were associated with HLA alleles. With further analysis later on, most CMV-associated TCR beta chains appeared HLA-restricted.

To note about this clone: No antigen is known for it. This CDR3 is also generated by other DNA sequences in the sample.

The CDR3 is made up of 14 amino acids. The germline CDR1 and CDR2 sequences are SGDLS and YYNGEE. Trimming took 0 bases from V and 4 from J, leaving 11 bases between them. Primers for the PCR totalled 60 Vbeta and 13 Jbeta. Measured with immunoSEQ multiplex PCR; TCRdb has only the in-frame clones, and not every one. Here the sample spans under 70,000 clones, 60% to 80% being singletons. Sequenced sample: PBMCs. The receptor comes from a male donor in good health and CMV-seropositive. The chain carries TRBV9 and TRBJ2-7; a weak D match, TRBD1 (6 bases). This CDR3 reads CASSVGDTSYEQYF. The CDR3 DNA sequence: TGTGCCAGCAGCGTAGGGGACACCTCTTACGAGCAGTACTTC.